Below, 27 T cell receptor beta chains from the same sample are listed, as sequenced in a study of CD8 T cells in ankylosing spondylitis. Study observations and caveats: Among TCR beta sequences, a motif of eight highly homologous variants appeared characteristic of ankylosing spondylitis blood.

TCRdb called the 5' RACE reads again in MiXCR, with one record for every CDR3 protein. The sample includes fewer than 250,000 distinct CDR3 sequences, around 17% of them seen just once. Their recognized antigens are unknown. Sequenced: blood, either unsorted or a sorted T cell fraction (not recorded which). These receptors all stem from a male donor with ankylosing spondylitis.

The genes are TRBV5-5 and TRBJ2-7; 7 bases line up with TRBD2. This CDR3 is built from 14 residues. CDR1 is SGHKS, CDR2 YYEKEE, per germline (reference sequence). V was clipped by 5 bases and J by 2 bases; unmatched bases: 7. The CDR3 here is CASSPSGLTYEQYF. Written as DNA, the CDR3 is TGTGCCAGCAGTCCTAGCGGTCTCACCTACGAGCAGTACTTC.

This clonotype was seen ten or more times. The chain couples TRBV24-1 to TRBJ2-1, with TRBD1 matching over 12 bases. The CDR3 contains 15 residues. The trim removed 4 bases at V and 8 bases at J, leaving 5 bases unmatched. From germline, CDR1 is KGHDR and CDR2 SFDVKD. The CDR3 coding sequence is TGTGCCACCAGTGAGGGGACAGGGGGCATAGATGAGCAGTTCTTC. It encodes CATSEGTGGIDEQFF.

The rearrangement links TRBV4-1 to TRBJ1-6, with TRBD1 as a possible D gene (5 bases). The V end lost 1 base, the J end lost 8 bases, and 15 bases lay between the germline ends. The CDR3 totals 16 residues. Germline V CDR1 and CDR2: MGHRA, YSYEKL. CDR3 DNA sequence: TGCGCCAGCAGCCAAGTATTGCTGGGAGGGGATTCACCCCTCCACTTT. Its translation: CASSQVLLGGDSPLHF.

J is TRBJ2-1 and V is TRBV29-1; TRBD1 matches 9 bases. Germline assignment: CDR1 SQVTM and CDR2 ANQGSEA. The CDR3 sequence is 13 residues long. CDR3 bases: TGCACCGCCCGGACAGGGGCAGACAATGAGCAGTTCTTC. Translating gives CTARTGADNEQFF.

The V and J genes are TRBV5-1 and TRBJ2-7; D could derive from TRBD1 or TRBD2 (5 bases each). The CDR3 is 15 amino acids. Germline-derived CDR1 and CDR2 are SGHRS and YFSETQ. The germline V and J ends were trimmed by 0 bases and 2 bases, with 12 bases remaining between them. CDR3 nucleotides: TGCGCCAGCAGCTTGGAGGGACCGACAACCTACGAGCAGTACTTC. This translates into CASSLEGPTTYEQYF.

In its sample, this clonotype was seen a few times. The chain is built from TRBV11-1 and TRBJ1-6; 8 bases map to TRBD1. In germline, CDR1 is SGHAT, CDR2 FQDESV (reference sequence). CDR3 size: 18 residues. Trimming cost V 1 base and J 0 bases; bases outside gene matches: 5. In DNA form, the CDR3 reads TGTGCCAGCAGCTTAGAACAGGGGGGCAGCTCCTATAATTCACCCCTCCACTTT. It encodes CASSLEQGGSSYNSPLHF.

The CDR3 loop reads CASSQQGGAGRSGNTIYF. The CDR3 DNA follows: TGCGCCAGCAGCCAACAAGGTGGGGCAGGACGCTCTGGAAACACCATATATTTT. The V and J genes are TRBV4-1 and TRBJ1-3; tentatively, D is TRBD1 (5 bases). Trimming took off 2 bases at V and 0 bases at J, with 17 bases between the two ends. CDR3 length: 18 residues. Germline assignment: CDR1 MGHRA and CDR2 YSYEKL.

This clonotype has a handful of counts. The chain carries TRBV11-2 and TRBJ2-1; 9 bases line up with TRBD2. The CDR3 loop spans 16 amino acids. Germline values: CDR1 SGHAT, CDR2 FQNNGV. Trimming cost V 5 bases and J 7 bases; bases outside gene matches: 12. The chain's CDR3 is CASSPRSSGSFNEQFF. The CDR3, as DNA: TGTGCCAGCAGCCCCCGTAGTAGCGGGAGTTTTAATGAGCAGTTCTTC.

This chain uses TRBV7-9 with TRBJ2-1, with TRBD1 identical over 9 bases. Losses at the gene ends were 5 bases for V and 3 bases for J; bases not matched to a gene: 5. The CDR3 has 15 residues. The germline V gene encodes CDR1 SEHNR and CDR2 FQNEAQ (reference sequence). CDR3 bases: TGTGCCAGCAGCCCTCGGACAGGGGTCTACAATGAGCAGTTCTTC. Translated, it gives CASSPRTGVYNEQFF.

This rearrangement joins TRBV4-3 to TRBJ1-6; D is undetermined. Trimming removed 1 base from V and 0 bases from J, with 10 bases in between. The CDR3 totals 17 residues. Germline CDR1 is LGHNA and CDR2 is YSLEER. CDR3 in DNA: TGCGCCAGCAGCCAAGCCGGACTACACTCCTATAATTCACCCCTCCACTTT. It encodes CASSQAGLHSYNSPLHF.

The rearrangement uses TRBV5-4 and TRBJ2-1, with 12 bases lining up with TRBD1. This CDR3 comprises 15 residues. The germline gives CDR1 SGHNT, CDR2 YYREEE (reference sequence). With 4 bases clipped from V and 7 bases from J, the junction kept 6 bases outside the gene matches. The CDR3, as DNA: TGTGCCAGCAGCATTGGGACAGGGGGCATGAATGAGCAGTTCTTC. Protein product: CASSIGTGGMNEQFF. The whole variable domain, filled in from reference TRBV5-4 and TRBJ2-1, reads ETGVTQSPTHLIKTRGQQVTLRCSSQSGHNTVSWYQQALGQGPQFIFQYYREEENGRGNFPPRFSGLQFPNYSSELNVNALELDDSALYLCASSIGTGGMNEQFFGPGTRLTVL.

This chain connects TRBV2 to TRBJ1-4; TRBD1 matches 8 bases. CDR1 and CDR2 (germline): SNHLY, FYNNEI. The V and J ends lost 4 bases and 1 base, in that order; junction bases with no gene match: 11. The CDR3 extends over 18 amino acids. DNA for the CDR3: TGTGCCAGCAGTGGCTCAGGGGGCAGGGTGAGAACTAATGAAAAACTGTTTTTT. This codes for CASSGSGGRVRTNEKLFF.

The CDR3, as DNA: TGCGCCAGCAGCTTGGACCCCAGGGTGCGGGGAGACTACGAGCAGTACTTC. It translates to CASSLDPRVRGDYEQYF. The gene calls are TRBV5-1 and TRBJ2-7; perhaps TRBD2 as D (6 bases). This CDR3 spans 17 amino acids. Germline CDR1 reads SGHRS; CDR2 reads YFSETQ. Trimming took off 0 bases at V and 3 bases at J, with 19 bases between the two ends.

The chain has TRBV12-3 or TRBV12-4 and TRBJ1-1, with TRBD1 identical over 11 bases. The CDR3 is 14 amino acids. After removal of 5 bases from V and 4 bases from J, the junction contained 3 bases not matched to a gene. Here the CDR3 DNA reads TGTGCCAGCAGTGGACAGGGGGCAGGCACTGAAGCTTTCTTT. As protein: CASSGQGAGTEAFF.

This sequence joins TRBV5-1 and TRBJ2-3; D is perhaps TRBD2 (6 bases). Per germline, CDR1 SGHRS and CDR2 YFSETQ. The V and J ends lost 0 bases and 3 bases respectively, with 14 bases between them. This CDR3 is built from 16 residues. CDR3 sequence reads: CASSLASLALTDTQYF. CDR3 sequence (DNA): TGCGCCAGCAGCTTGGCCTCGCTAGCGTTGACAGATACGCAGTATTTT.

This clonotype showed up just a few times. The chain couples TRBV7-9 to TRBJ1-1; 8 nucleotides align to TRBD1. This CDR3 region has 14 residues. J gave up 4 bases and V 5 bases, and 6 bases lay outside the gene matches. Per the germline V gene, CDR1 is SEHNR and CDR2 is FQNEAQ (reference sequence). The CDR3 DNA follows: TGTGCCAGCAGCCGACAGGGGCTGAGCACTGAAGCTTTCTTT. It specifies CASSRQGLSTEAFF.

This clonotype was counted a few times. The V call is TRBV4-2, the J call TRBJ1-3; the D gene is possibly TRBD1 (5 bases). Trimming shortened V by 4 bases and J by 3 bases, and 19 bases separated the two germline ends. The CDR3 consists of 17 residues. The germline CDR1 and CDR2 sequences are LGHNA and YNFKEQ. CDR3 protein: CASSPKSPARDGNTIYF. The CDR3, as DNA: TGTGCCAGCAGCCCGAAATCCCCGGCCAGGGATGGAAACACCATATATTTT.

This chain uses TRBV3-1 with TRBJ2-5; 8 bases fit TRBD1. The J segment lost 1 base and the V segment lost 0 bases, leaving 4 bases of the junction unmatched. The length of the CDR3 is 16 residues. Per germline, CDR1 LGHDT and CDR2 YNNKEL (reference sequence). The CDR3 sequence is CASSQDGTGGQETQYF. The CDR3 DNA reads as TGTGCCAGCAGCCAAGATGGGACAGGTGGCCAAGAGACCCAGTACTTC.

The rearrangement joins TRBV19 to TRBJ1-5; D gene uncertain. CDR3 length equals 13 residues. The V and J ends lost 3 bases and 0 bases respectively, with 3 bases between them. Germline V CDR1 and CDR2: LNHDA, SQIVND (reference sequence). CDR3 protein: CASSMVSNQPQHF. In DNA form, the CDR3 reads TGTGCCAGTAGTATGGTTAGCAATCAGCCCCAGCATTTT. The whole variable domain, filled in from reference TRBV19 and TRBJ1-5, reads DGGITQSPKYLFRKEGQNVTLSCEQNLNHDAMYWYRQDPGQGLRLIYYSQIVNDFQKGDIAEGYSVSREKKESFPLTVTSAQKNPTAFYLCASSMVSNQPQHFGDGTRLSIL.

The V gene is TRBV24-1, the J gene TRBJ2-1; 11 bases are a match to TRBD2. J gave up 8 bases and V 5 bases, and 4 bases lay outside the gene matches. Germline lookup yields CDR1 KGHDR and CDR2 SFDVKD. There are 14 residues in the CDR3. Here the CDR3 reads CATSVAGGYDEQFF. Written as DNA, the CDR3 is TGTGCCACCAGTGTAGCGGGAGGGTACGATGAGCAGTTCTTC.

The chain couples TRBV2 to TRBJ1-2; no firm D call. Trimming left V 5 bases short and J 0 bases short, with 10 bases between. The CDR3 is made up of 14 amino acids. Germline loops: CDR1 SNHLY, CDR2 FYNNEI. The CDR3, as DNA: TGTGCCAGCAGTCCCAGCGAATCTAACTATGGCTACACCTTC. This translates into CASSPSESNYGYTF.

This clonotype was seen a few times. V usage is TRBV20-1 and J usage is TRBJ2-7; 8 positions agree with TRBD2. Germline loops: CDR1 DFQATT, CDR2 SNEGSKA (reference sequence). V trimming: 0 bases; J trimming: 3 bases; junction bases outside the gene matches: 7. The CDR3 covers 15 residues. This chain's CDR3 is CSARDRAGAIYEQYF. The CDR3 bases are TGCAGTGCTAGAGATCGAGCGGGGGCCATCTACGAGCAGTACTTC.

This clonotype was detected a few times. V usage is TRBV12-3 or TRBV12-4 and J usage is TRBJ1-2; D is perhaps TRBD1 (6 bases). V dropped 5 bases and J dropped 7 bases, with 14 bases sitting between them. This CDR3 is 13 amino acids long. The CDR3 reads CASSQNTGFGYTF. The CDR3 DNA reads TGTGCCAGCAGTCAAAACACAGGGTTTGGCTACACCTTC.

The rearrangement links TRBV4-1 to TRBJ2-7; D remains unclear. V lost 0 bases to trimming and J lost 0 bases, with 12 bases between them. This CDR3 is 16 amino acids long. Per the germline V gene, CDR1 is MGHRA and CDR2 is YSYEKL. This chain's CDR3 is CASSQDQIESSYEQYF. In DNA form, the CDR3 reads TGCGCCAGCAGCCAAGACCAGATAGAAAGCTCCTACGAGCAGTACTTC.

This clonotype was seen more than once but under ten times. V is TRBV12-3 or TRBV12-4 and J is TRBJ1-5; D gene unclear. V shed 3 bases and J shed 0 bases, with 9 bases lying between them. The CDR3 totals 15 residues. In nucleotides, the CDR3 is TGTGCCAGCAGTTTCTCATCATATAGCAATCAGCCCCAGCATTTT. Protein: CASSFSSYSNQPQHF.

The gene calls are TRBV7-9 and TRBJ2-5, with unresolved D. Trimming took off 2 bases at V and 1 base at J, with 8 bases between the two ends. The CDR3 loop spans 14 amino acids. The V gene's germline CDR1 is SEHNR and CDR2 FQNEAQ (reference sequence). The CDR3 sequence is CASSLSEAQETQYF. The CDR3 bases are TGTGCCAGCAGCTTAAGCGAGGCCCAAGAGACCCAGTACTTC.

The chain uses TRBV15 and TRBJ2-3; D might be TRBD1 or TRBD2, each matching 6 bases. Trimming took off 5 bases at V and 0 bases at J, with 24 bases between the two ends. This CDR3 region has 19 residues. Germline V CDR1 and CDR2: LNHNV, YYDKDF (reference sequence). The CDR3 reads CATSGTPLLGGHSTDTQYF. In DNA form, the CDR3 reads TGTGCCACCAGCGGAACTCCCCTCCTGGGGGGACATAGCACAGATACGCAGTATTTT.